In its sample, the clone carrying this TCR beta chain was seen many times. Its specificity is not known. One end of the junction does not line up with germline, which may come from a read error. Germline V gene data show CDR1 as SSHAT and CDR2 as FNYEAQ (reference sequence). The CDR3 is made up of 13 amino acids. Two-round multiplex PCR on genomic DNA was the method by which TCR beta CDR3 was amplified. Primers specific to each TRBV and TRBJ gene were used in first-round PCR. A single record per CDR3 protein comes from TCRdb applying MiXCR to the multiplex PCR reads. Among about 17,000 distinct CDR3 sequences listed, about a sixth were seen once. The sample comes from a study of prognosis after radiotherapy for stage I lung cancer. Overall study findings and caveats: Post-treatment Shannon entropy following stereotactic body radiation therapy was lower among patients who developed distant metastases.

The receptor comes from a donor of 50 years or more with non-small cell lung cancer. V usage is TRBV7-7 and J usage is TRBJ1-6; D is undetermined. The sequenced sample was PBMCs, obtained before or after stereotactic body radiation therapy (not recorded which). CDR3 nucleotide sequence: TGTGCTAGCAGCTTAGTGGTTGGCAGTCCCCTCCACTTT. It specifies CASSLVVGSPLHF.